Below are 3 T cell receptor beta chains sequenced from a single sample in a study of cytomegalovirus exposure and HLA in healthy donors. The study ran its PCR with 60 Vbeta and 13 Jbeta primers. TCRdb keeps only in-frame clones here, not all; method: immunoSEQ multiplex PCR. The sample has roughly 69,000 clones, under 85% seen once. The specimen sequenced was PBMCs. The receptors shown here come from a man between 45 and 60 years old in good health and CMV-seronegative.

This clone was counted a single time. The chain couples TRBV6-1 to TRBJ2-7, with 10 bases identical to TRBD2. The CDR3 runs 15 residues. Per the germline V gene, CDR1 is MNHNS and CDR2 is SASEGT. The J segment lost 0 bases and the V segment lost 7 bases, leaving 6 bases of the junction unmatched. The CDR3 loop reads CASTLAGAISYEQYF. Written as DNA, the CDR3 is TGTGCCAGCACCCTAGCGGGGGCGATCTCCTACGAGCAGTACTTC.

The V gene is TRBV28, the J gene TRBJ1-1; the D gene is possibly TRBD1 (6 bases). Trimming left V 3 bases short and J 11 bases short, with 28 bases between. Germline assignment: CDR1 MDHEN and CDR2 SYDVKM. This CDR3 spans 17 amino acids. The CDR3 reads CASSFLSGASRGYFAFF. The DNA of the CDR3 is TGTGCCAGCAGTTTCTTATCAGGGGCCTCGCGAGGCTACTTTGCTTTCTTT. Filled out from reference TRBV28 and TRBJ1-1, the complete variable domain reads DVKVTQSSRYLVKRTGEKVFLECVQDMDHENMFWYRQDPGLGLRLIYFSYDVKMKEKGDIPEGYSVSREKKERFSLILESASTNQTSMYLCASSFLSGASRGYFAFFGQGTRLTVV.

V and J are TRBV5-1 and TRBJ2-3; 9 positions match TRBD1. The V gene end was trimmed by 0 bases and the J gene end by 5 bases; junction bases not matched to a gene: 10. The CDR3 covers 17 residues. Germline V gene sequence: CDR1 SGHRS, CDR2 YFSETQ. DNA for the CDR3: TGCGCCAGCAGCTTGGATTTTAGGGACAGGGCGGAAGATACGCAGTATTTT. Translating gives CASSLDFRDRAEDTQYF. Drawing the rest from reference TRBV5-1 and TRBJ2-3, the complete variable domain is KAGVTQTPRYLIKTRGQQVTLSCSPISGHRSVSWYQQTPGQGLQFLFEYFSETQRNKGNFPGRFSGRQFSNSRSEMNVSTLELGDSALYLCASSLDFRDRAEDTQYFGPGTRLTVL.